A single sample gave rise to the 3 T cell receptor beta chains below, sequenced in a study of T cells after yellow fever vaccination. Each CDR3 protein is one row after TCRdb ran MiXCR on the 5' RACE reads. The profile shows 90,000 to 130,000 distinct CDR3 sequences, 7% to 8.5% of them singletons. This specimen was CD8+ T cells sorted from PBMCs, taken 45 days after the yellow fever booster vaccination. The receptors shown here come from a man aged 25 to 40 who received the YFV17D yellow fever vaccine.

CDR3 sequence: CASSYAGYPSFF. The CDR3 DNA reads as TGTGCCAGCAGTTATGCAGGCTACCCCTCTTTCTTT. The V and J genes are TRBV6-5 and TRBJ1-1; D remains unclear. The germline V gene has CDR1 MNHEY and CDR2 SVGAGI. The CDR3 extends over 12 amino acids. The V end was cut by 3 bases, the J end by 12 bases, with 14 bases between.

This clonotype was detected a few times. The gene calls are TRBV11-2 and TRBJ2-5; possible D gene TRBD2, 6 bases. Germline V gives CDR1 SGHAT, CDR2 FQNNGV. The CDR3 is 16 residues long. Deletions cut 2 bases from V and 5 bases from J, with 18 bases between. The CDR3 region is CASSLSLGTDAETQYF. In DNA form, the CDR3 reads TGTGCCAGCAGCTTATCCCTCGGGACTGACGCGGAGACCCAGTACTTC.

This clonotype was recorded many times. The CDR3 DNA sequence: TGTGCCAGCAGTTCCCTGGGTGGTACGCAGTATTTT. It translates to CASSSLGGTQYF. The chain is built from TRBV27 and TRBJ2-3; D gene unclear. Trimming took off 4 bases at V and 8 bases at J, with 10 bases between the two ends. The germline CDR1 and CDR2 sequences are MNHEY and SMNVEV (reference sequence). The CDR3 consists of 12 residues.